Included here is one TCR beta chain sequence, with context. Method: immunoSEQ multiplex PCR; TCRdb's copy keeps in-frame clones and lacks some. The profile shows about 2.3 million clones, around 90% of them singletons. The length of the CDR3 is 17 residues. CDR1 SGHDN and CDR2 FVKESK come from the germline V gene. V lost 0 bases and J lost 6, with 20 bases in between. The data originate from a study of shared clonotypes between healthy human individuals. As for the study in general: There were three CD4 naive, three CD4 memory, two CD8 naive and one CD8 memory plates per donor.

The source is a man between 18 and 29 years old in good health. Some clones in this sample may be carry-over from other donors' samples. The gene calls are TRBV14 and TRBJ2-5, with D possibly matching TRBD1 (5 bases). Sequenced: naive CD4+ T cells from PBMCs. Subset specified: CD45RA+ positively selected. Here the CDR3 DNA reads TGTGCCAGCAGCCAAGAGGCCAGGGCGAGTTCAGGGAAGACCCAGTACTTC. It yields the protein CASSQEARASSGKTQYF.